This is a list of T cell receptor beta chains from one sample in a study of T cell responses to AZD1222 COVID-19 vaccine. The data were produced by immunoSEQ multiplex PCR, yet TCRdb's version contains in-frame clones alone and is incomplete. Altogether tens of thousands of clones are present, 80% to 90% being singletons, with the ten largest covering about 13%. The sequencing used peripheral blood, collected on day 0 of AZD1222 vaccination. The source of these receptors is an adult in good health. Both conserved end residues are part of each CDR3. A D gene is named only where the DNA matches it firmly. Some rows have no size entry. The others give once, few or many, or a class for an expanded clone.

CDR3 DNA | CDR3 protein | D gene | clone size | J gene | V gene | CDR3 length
TGTGCCAGCAGCCGGGCCCCCTCCTCAGACATTCAGTACTTC | CASSRAPSSDIQYF | . | . | TRBJ2-4 | TRBV5-5 | 14
TGTGCCTGGAAACGGGGGACGGCCTTCGGGGACACTGAAGCTTTCTTT | CAWKRGTAFGDTEAFF | . | . | TRBJ1-1 | TRBV30 | 16
TGTGCCAGCAGCTTTGAACAGGGCAATGAGCAGTTCTTC | CASSFEQGNEQFF | . | . | TRBJ2-1 | TRBV7-6 | 13
TGCGCCAGCAGCCAAGATTGGTTGGGCAGAGTGAATACGCAGTATTTT | CASSQDWLGRVNTQYF | . | . | TRBJ2-3 | TRBV4-3 | 16
TGTGCCAGCAGCCCTCCTTCGCCGTTCGAGCAGTACTTC | CASSPPSPFEQYF | . | . | TRBJ2-7 | TRBV6-2/TRBV6-3 | 13
TGTGCCTGGGGTAACTACGAGCAGTACTTC | CAWGNYEQYF | . | . | TRBJ2-7 | TRBV30 | 10
TGTGCCAGCAGCTTGGTCTTGCAGGCTGCCGGGGAGCTGTTTTTT | CASSLVLQAAGELFF | . | . | TRBJ2-2 | TRBV5-4 | 15
TGTGCCAGCAGTTCCCAGGGGGCGGGCAATCAGCCCCAGCATTTT | CASSSQGAGNQPQHF | TRBD1 | once | TRBJ1-5 | TRBV6-5 | 15
TGCGCCAGCAGCCAAGATCGAGGAGGGCCGGCCGACAACACCATATATTTT | CASSQDRGGPADNTIYF | . | once | TRBJ1-3 | TRBV4-3 | 17
TGTGCCAGCAGCGTAGGAGTAGTGGGCGAGCAGTACTTC | CASSVGVVGEQYF | . | once | TRBJ2-7 | TRBV9 | 13
TGTGCCAGCAGGCCCGGGACAGGGGGTACGGGCTACACCTTC | CASRPGTGGTGYTF | TRBD1 | . | TRBJ1-2 | TRBV6-4 | 14
TGTGCCAGCAGCTTGGGACAGGGGTGGACCGGGGAGCTGTTTTTT | CASSLGQGWTGELFF | TRBD1 | . | TRBJ2-2 | TRBV7-6 | 15
TGCAGCGGCGTGGGCGGTGGAAACACCATATATTTT | CSGVGGGNTIYF | . | . | TRBJ1-3 | TRBV29-1 | 12
TGTGCCAGCAGTCTCAAGGGAAGCTCCTACAATGAGCAGTTCTTC | CASSLKGSSYNEQFF | . | . | TRBJ2-1 | TRBV3-1/TRBV3-2 | 15
TGTGCCAGCAGGCTCCAGGGGGCTAACGAGCAGTACTTC | CASRLQGANEQYF | TRBD1 | . | TRBJ2-7 | TRBV7-8 | 13
TGTGCCAGCAGTTACTACGGGACCCCACTTAACTATGGCTACACCTTC | CASSYYGTPLNYGYTF | . | . | TRBJ1-2 | TRBV6-5 | 16
TGTGCCAGCAGTGGGGGGGCCCGGCGGGTCTCTGAAGCTTTCTTT | CASSGGARRVSEAFF | . | . | TRBJ1-1 | TRBV27 | 15
TGTGCCAGCAGTCCAGGTCGGGGGGCAGGTCTGCGCTACACCTTC | CASSPGRGAGLRYTF | . | . | TRBJ1-2 | TRBV6-5 | 15
TGTGCCAGCAGCCAAGTCTATGGAGCTAACTATGGCTACACCTTC | CASSQVYGANYGYTF | . | . | TRBJ1-2 | TRBV14 | 15
TGTGCCAGCAGTTGGGGATGGGATACGCAGTATTTT | CASSWGWDTQYF | . | . | TRBJ2-3 | TRBV6-2/TRBV6-3 | 12
TGTGCCAGCTCACCAATCGGCCAGGGGGCCTCCTACGAGCAGTACTTC | CASSPIGQGASYEQYF | TRBD1 | . | TRBJ2-7 | TRBV18 | 16
TGTGCCAGCTCACGTACTAGCGGGGGGGCATCGTCCACCGGGGAGCTGTTTTTT | CASSRTSGGASSTGELFF | TRBD2 | . | TRBJ2-2 | TRBV18 | 18
TGTGCCAGCAGCTTAGAGAGCCGGCGGCAGTACTTC | CASSLESRRQYF | . | . | TRBJ2-7 | TRBV7-9 | 12
TGTGCCAGCAGATTCGTCCAGCCGAACACTGAAGCTTTCTTT | CASRFVQPNTEAFF | . | few | TRBJ1-1 | TRBV28 | 14
TGTGCCAGCAGCTTAACTCCCCCCGGGACCACAGATACGCAGTATTTT | CASSLTPPGTTDTQYF | . | . | TRBJ2-3 | TRBV7-3 | 16
TGCGCCAGCAGTGCCGGGACTAGCGCGAACAATGAGCAGTTCTTC | CASSAGTSANNEQFF | TRBD2 | . | TRBJ2-1 | TRBV10-2 | 15
TGTGCCACCTCCTCCCCCAGGGAGGTCGGTGAAAAACTGTTTTTT | CATSSPREVGEKLFF | . | . | TRBJ1-4 | TRBV15 | 15
TGCAGTGCTAGTCCGGGGGCGCAATCACCCCTCCACTTT | CSASPGAQSPLHF | . | . | TRBJ1-6 | TRBV20-1 | 13
TGCGCCAGCAGCCAAGAGTCGGGGACTAGCAATCAGCCCCAGCATTTT | CASSQESGTSNQPQHF | . | . | TRBJ1-5 | TRBV4-3 | 16
TGCAGCGCCGCAGTAGGGTCGTCGGGCAATCAGCCCCAGCATTTT | CSAAVGSSGNQPQHF | . | few | TRBJ1-5 | TRBV29-1 | 15
TGTGCCAGCAGCGAAACTGGAAACACCATATATTTT | CASSETGNTIYF | . | . | TRBJ1-3 | TRBV3-1/TRBV3-2 | 12
TGTGCCAGCAGTTTTAAGGGGTATGGCTACACCTTC | CASSFKGYGYTF | . | once | TRBJ1-2 | TRBV28 | 12
TGTGCCAGCAGCCCGTCGTATGGGGGGGGCCTTGAGACCCAGTACTTC | CASSPSYGGGLETQYF | . | . | TRBJ2-5 | TRBV3-1/TRBV3-2 | 16
TGTGCCAGCTCACCCCCTGGCGAGCAGTACTTC | CASSPPGEQYF | . | . | TRBJ2-7 | TRBV18 | 11
TGTGCCTGGAGTCCCCGGGGCAGGGTCGACTACAATGAGCAGTTCTTC | CAWSPRGRVDYNEQFF | . | . | TRBJ2-1 | TRBV30 | 16
TGTGCCACCAGAGGTCAGGGTTTCACCGGGGAGCTGTTTTTT | CATRGQGFTGELFF | . | . | TRBJ2-2 | TRBV15 | 14
TGTGCCAGCAGCGACCCCCCACTAAGCGGGGGGGCGGTTGAGCAGTTCTTC | CASSDPPLSGGAVEQFF | TRBD2 | . | TRBJ2-1 | TRBV11-3 | 17
TGTGCTAGCAGCATTAGCTCTGGAAACACCATATATTTT | CASSISSGNTIYF | . | . | TRBJ1-3 | TRBV7-7 | 13
TGCGCCAGCAGCCAAGGGACTACAAAGTCCGGGGAGCTGTTTTTT | CASSQGTTKSGELFF | . | . | TRBJ2-2 | TRBV4-1 | 15
TGTGCCAGCAGCTTAGACTACGAGCAGTACTTC | CASSLDYEQYF | . | . | TRBJ2-7 | TRBV3-1/TRBV3-2 | 11
TGTGCCAGCAGGCTCGACAAAAGCGAGCAGTACTTC | CASRLDKSEQYF | . | . | TRBJ2-7 | TRBV28 | 12
TGTGCCAGCAGCCTGACGGGAGGGAGCTCTGAAGCTTTCTTT | CASSLTGGSSEAFF | . | . | TRBJ1-1 | TRBV5-6 | 14
TGTGCCAGCAGTTACTCCCCGGATGAGCTAGCGTTAGAAGAGACCCAGTACTTC | CASSYSPDELALEETQYF | . | . | TRBJ2-5 | TRBV6-2/TRBV6-3 | 18
TGTGCCAGCAGCTTAGGGGGAGATAACTATGGCTACACCTTC | CASSLGGDNYGYTF | . | . | TRBJ1-2 | TRBV9 | 14
TGTGCCAGCTCACCAGGGAACGGCTACACCTTC | CASSPGNGYTF | . | . | TRBJ1-2 | TRBV18 | 11
TGTGCCAGCAGTCTTAGCGGGGGGGCGGTGGATGAGCAGTTCTTC | CASSLSGGAVDEQFF | TRBD2 | . | TRBJ2-1 | TRBV27 | 15
TGTGCCAGCAGCGCCCTGGAGGGGGCGCAGGACACTGAAGCTTTCTTT | CASSALEGAQDTEAFF | TRBD1 | . | TRBJ1-1 | TRBV7-9 | 16
TGTGCCAGCAGTTCCGTGGACTCGCGCGAGCAGTACTTC | CASSSVDSREQYF | . | . | TRBJ2-7 | TRBV28 | 13
TGTGCCAGCAGCCAAATCAGAGGAGCTAACTATGGCTACACCTTC | CASSQIRGANYGYTF | . | . | TRBJ1-2 | TRBV3-1/TRBV3-2 | 15
TGTGCCAGCTCACCAGCTGGGCAGGGCAATCAGCCCCAGCATTTT | CASSPAGQGNQPQHF | . | . | TRBJ1-5 | TRBV18 | 15